One and the same sample provided the 7 T cell receptor beta chains below, sequenced in a study of cytomegalovirus exposure and HLA in healthy donors. PCR amplification relied on 60 Vbeta primers (plus 13 Jbeta primers). Using immunoSEQ multiplex PCR, the repertoire was profiled, and TCRdb retains in-frame clones only, with some absent. The sample holds 170,000 or so clones, approximately 80% seen once. Sequencing used PBMCs. Receptors were obtained from a woman aged 45 to 65 in good health and CMV-seronegative.

The table lists this clone with a few counts. The genes are TRBV7-3 and TRBJ2-3; 7 nucleotides agree with TRBD2. Looked up from germline, CDR1 is SGHTA and CDR2 is FQGTGA. The CDR3 loop spans 14 amino acids. J gave up 5 bases and V 5 bases, and 7 bases lay outside the gene matches. The DNA for the CDR3 is TGTGCCAGCAGCCCGTCCGGGGAGGGAGATACGCAGTATTTT. Translating it yields CASSPSGEGDTQYF.

This CDR3 is CASSPTQSNYGYTF. DNA for the CDR3: TGTGCCAGCTCACCAACACAGTCTAACTATGGCTACACCTTC. The chain employs TRBV18 and TRBJ1-2; D ambiguous. Germline V gene sequence: CDR1 KGHSH, CDR2 LQKENI. Between the trimmed V and J ends, which lost 2 bases and 0 bases, there was a span of 7 bases. This CDR3 is 14 amino acids long.

The chain is built from TRBV7-3 and TRBJ2-1; 12 bases are shared with TRBD2. The trim removed 4 bases at V and 6 bases at J, leaving 4 bases unmatched. The length of the CDR3 is 15 residues. The germline CDR1 and CDR2 sequences are SGHTA and FQGTGA. CDR3 residues: CASSSSGRAGNEQFF. In DNA, the CDR3 is TGTGCCAGCAGCTCTAGCGGGAGGGCCGGCAATGAGCAGTTCTTC.

The rearrangement joins TRBV7-9 to TRBJ1-1, with a tentative D call TRBD1 (5 bases). Germline V lookup: CDR1 SEHNR, CDR2 FQNEAQ (reference sequence). The CDR3 is 17 residues long. V was clipped by 2 bases and J by 3 bases, with 19 bases between them. CDR3 nucleotide sequence: TGTGCCAGCAGCTTAAAAGGCGGGGCGGGAGGAGACACTGAAGCTTTCTTT. Residues: CASSLKGGAGGDTEAFF.

V usage is TRBV5-4 and J usage is TRBJ2-1; D perhaps matches TRBD2 (6 bases). Germline CDR1 reads SGHNT; CDR2 reads YYREEE (reference sequence). The CDR3 has 15 residues. Trimming removed 5 bases from V and 9 bases from J, with 21 bases in between. The CDR3 reads CASRLGSGRDGEQFF. In DNA form, the CDR3 reads TGTGCCAGCAGACTGGGCTCGGGGCGGGACGGTGAGCAGTTCTTC.

There are a few counts of this clone. The gene calls are TRBV2 and TRBJ2-1; 8 bases line up with TRBD2. The junction had 4 bases not matched to a gene; V was cut back by 0 bases and J by 9 bases. The CDR3 sequence is 14 residues long. Germline-derived CDR1 and CDR2 are SNHLY and FYNNEI. CDR3 sequence reads: CASSEAPTSGEQFF. CDR3 nucleotides: TGTGCCAGCAGTGAAGCGCCAACTAGCGGTGAGCAGTTCTTC.

V usage is TRBV10-1 and J usage is TRBJ1-1; D remains unclear. Per germline, CDR1 WNHNN and CDR2 SYGVQD (reference sequence). The CDR3 runs to 14 residues. V was shortened by 2 bases and J by 4 bases, with 11 bases between the two germline ends. CDR3 in DNA: TGCGCCAGCAGTGAGGCTTTGACTCCCACTGAAGCTTTCTTT. Translation: CASSEALTPTEAFF.